This T cell receptor (beta chain) was identified in a study of lymphopenia after photon versus proton radiotherapy. Data came from immunoSEQ multiplex PCR; TCRdb stores just in-frame clones and leaves some out. The table includes about 24,000 clones, 84% detected once. CDR1 and CDR2 from the germline V gene are SGHTA and FQGTGA. V was cut by 6 bases and J by 4 bases, with 15 bases left in between. The CDR3 runs to 14 residues. This specimen consisted of peripheral blood, obtained from a patient treated with photon-based radiotherapy. The sequence was collected from a man aged 35-49 years with gastric cancer. The chain combines TRBV7-3 with TRBJ2-5; no reliable D call. CDR3 nucleotides: TGTGCCAGCAGGGCGGATCCAGCAGGAGAGACCCAGTACTTC. Translating it yields CASRADPAGETQYF.